This T cell receptor (beta chain) comes out of a study of human T cells and chemical hapten exposure. The time point here: patch test 3, about 24 weeks after DPC sensitization. Treatment specified: therapeutic diphenylcyclopropenone sensitization with weekly scalp DPC. Donors were 18 to 70-year-old alopecia patients suitable for DPC. Germline CDR1 is KGHDR and CDR2 is SFDVKD. The CDR3 has 15 amino acids. The junction had 4 bases not matched to a gene; V was cut back by 4 bases and J by 2 bases. In the authors' workflow: Sample TCR totals centred on a median of approximately 96,000, ranging roughly 23,224 to 700,000. In TCRdb, the RACE reads were re-called with MiXCR into one record per CDR3 protein. TCRdb assigned the V and J calls; the authors' analysis was not used. The sample carries about 190,000 distinct CDR3 sequences, around 23% recorded once.

Here the sequenced sample was whole blood, taken in connection with sensitization to the hapten diphenylcyclopropenone (DPC). This rearrangement joins TRBV24-1 to TRBJ2-3, with 8 bases matching TRBD2. This receptor was identified in a woman in her forties with alopecia areata. Some clones in this sample may be carry-over from other donors' samples. CDR3 bases: TGTGCCACCAGTGACGTACTAGCGGACACAGATACGCAGTATTTT. It encodes CATSDVLADTDTQYF.